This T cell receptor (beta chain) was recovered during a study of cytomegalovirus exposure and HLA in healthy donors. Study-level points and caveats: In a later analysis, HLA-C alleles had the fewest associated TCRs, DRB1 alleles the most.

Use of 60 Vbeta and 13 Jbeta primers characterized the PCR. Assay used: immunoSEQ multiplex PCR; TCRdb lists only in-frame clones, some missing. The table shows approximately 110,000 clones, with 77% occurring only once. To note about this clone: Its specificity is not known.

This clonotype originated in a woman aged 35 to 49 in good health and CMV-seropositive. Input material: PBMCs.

This CDR3 is CSETEPSGNTIYF. The CDR3 coding sequence is TGCAGTGAAACAGAGCCATCTGGAAACACCATATATTTT. The chain links TRBV29-1 to TRBJ1-3, with unresolved D. Germline V gives CDR1 SQVTM, CDR2 ANQGSEA. This CDR3 comprises 13 residues.